This T cell receptor beta chain was documented in a study of blood T cell repertoires in COVID-19. On the study more broadly: Researchers got acute and convalescent COVID-19 samples from the United States, Italy and Spain. PBMCs, B-cell-depleted T cells, or T cells were the source of the cDNA or gDNA that made up the material.

From germline, CDR1 is MDHEN and CDR2 SYDVKM. With 5 bases clipped from V and 6 bases from J, the junction kept 11 bases outside the gene matches. The CDR3 contains 15 residues. Per the original data handling: Researchers report that nucleated cell counts were estimated from reference gene primer amplification. TCRdb's table, derived via immunoSEQ multiplex PCR, lists solely in-frame clones and lacks some. D and trimming come from the DNA, and the V and J calls and clone size come from that table. The sample includes tens of thousands of clones, 70% to 90% of them seen just once. The receptor was derived from a human donor in a cohort sampled during active COVID-19. Sequencing used peripheral blood. This rearrangement joins TRBV28 to TRBJ1-2; 8 nucleotides match TRBD1. The CDR3 protein is CASSPADRERDGYTF. CDR3 bases: TGTGCCAGCAGTCCGGCGGACAGGGAGAGAGATGGCTACACCTTC.